Listed below are T cell receptor beta chains from one sample, sequenced in a study of shared clonotypes between healthy human individuals. Sequencing was performed with immunoSEQ multiplex PCR; in TCRdb, only in-frame clones are kept and a portion is missing. The sample contains about 2.4 million clones, 93% of which appear only once. Sequenced material: naive CD4+ T cells from PBMCs. These receptors originate from a young man in good health. Some clones in this sample may be carry-over from other donors' samples. Each CDR3 is given with its conserved first and last residue. The D gene is left open where the match is weak. The size entry is marked missing in some rows and otherwise reads once, few, many or a size class.

v_call	j_call	clone_size	d_call	cdr3_nt	cdr3_aa
TRBV30	TRBJ2-7	.	TRBD2	TGTGCCTGGAGTTGGATAGCGGGAGGGCGTTACGAGCAGTACTTC	CAWSWIAGGRYEQYF
TRBV28	TRBJ2-5	.	.	TGTGCCAGCTCGAGCGTCGAGACCCAGTACTTC	CASSSVETQYF
TRBV6-6	TRBJ1-5	.	TRBD1	TGTGCCAGCAGTTACCCGGGGACAGGGGGCAATCAGCCCCAGCATTTT	CASSYPGTGGNQPQHF
TRBV6-4	TRBJ1-1	few	.	TGTGCCAGCAGTGATAGTGGGGACACTGAAGCTTTCTTT	CASSDSGDTEAFF
TRBV11-2	TRBJ1-6	.	.	TGTGCCAGCAGCCCCAGGGTCGTGGCCTATAATTCACCCCTCCACTTT	CASSPRVVAYNSPLHF
TRBV2	TRBJ2-3	once	TRBD2	TGTGCCAGCAGTGAGGGTAGCGGGAGGGCGAGGAGCACAGATACGCAGTATTTT	CASSEGSGRARSTDTQYF
TRBV15	TRBJ2-3	.	.	TGTGCCACCAGCAGCGGACGGGGGACATTCGCAGATACGCAGTATTTT	CATSSGRGTFADTQYF
TRBV6-5	TRBJ1-1	.	.	TGTGCCAGCAGTTACTCCCAGGGACCCTCTGCTTTCTTT	CASSYSQGPSAFF
TRBV5-1	TRBJ1-1	.	.	TGCGCCAGCAGCTTTACCGGGGGTTTCACTGAAGCTTTCTTT	CASSFTGGFTEAFF
TRBV29-1	TRBJ2-1	.	.	TGCAGCGTTGCAACAGTAGGACAGGAGCAGTTCTTC	CSVATVGQEQFF
TRBV7-3	TRBJ2-5	.	.	TGTGCCAGCAGCTTATCCCCCCGTGGTGGCCAGGAGACCCAGTACTTC	CASSLSPRGGQETQYF
TRBV7-2	TRBJ1-4	.	TRBD1	TGTGCCAGCAAGGGAGGCAGGGGGAATGAAAAACTGTTTTTT	CASKGGRGNEKLFF
TRBV5-6	TRBJ2-7	.	.	TGTGCCAGCAGCTTACCTAGCAGCTACGAGCAGTACTTC	CASSLPSSYEQYF
TRBV6-5	TRBJ2-2	few	.	TGTGCCAGCAGCTCCCTTGTGGCCGCCGGGGAGCTGTTTTTT	CASSSLVAAGELFF
TRBV9	TRBJ1-4	.	.	TGTGCCAGCAGCGTCGACCCGGCAACTAATGAAAAACTGTTTTTT	CASSVDPATNEKLFF
TRBV4-2	TRBJ2-1	.	.	TGTGCCAGCAGCCAAGATCCAGCGAACGCCTACAATGAGCAGTTCTTC	CASSQDPANAYNEQFF
TRBV7-2	TRBJ2-7	.	.	TGTGCCAGCAGCCCTCGCTGGTACTACGAGCAGTACTTC	CASSPRWYYEQYF
TRBV28	TRBJ2-7	.	.	TGTGCCAGCAGGGGGCGCGTCTACGAGCAGTACTTC	CASRGRVYEQYF
TRBV6-5	TRBJ2-2	once	.	TGTGCCAGCAGCCGACAGGCCCCGAACACCGGGGAGCTGTTTTTT	CASSRQAPNTGELFF
TRBV5-4	TRBJ2-7	.	TRBD1	TGTGCCAGCAGCCCCACCAGGGGGAGCTCCTACGAGCAGTACTTC	CASSPTRGSSYEQYF
TRBV6-1	TRBJ1-1	.	.	TGTGCCAGCAGGTCAGGGGCGGACACTGAAGCTTTCTTT	CASRSGADTEAFF
TRBV5-1	TRBJ2-1	.	TRBD2	TGCGCCAGCAGTGCGGCCACGGGACTAATAAACAATGAGCAGTTCTTC	CASSAATGLINNEQFF
TRBV5-5	TRBJ2-1	.	TRBD2	TGTGCCAGCAGCCGCACGGGAGGGGAGGGGAGCGGTACGGAGTTCTTC	CASSRTGGEGSGTEFF
TRBV7-9	TRBJ2-1	.	TRBD2	TGTGCCAGCAGCCCCCCCCGCGGGAGATATGGGAATGAGCAGTTCTTC	CASSPPRGRYGNEQFF
TRBV29-1	TRBJ2-5	.	.	TGCAGCGGCGGAGGGAACCAAGAGACCCAGTACTTC	CSGGGNQETQYF
TRBV10-3	TRBJ1-1	.	.	TGTGCCATCAGTGTTTTCGAGGGGTCTGAAGCTTTCTTT	CAISVFEGSEAFF
TRBV19	TRBJ2-3	.	TRBD1	TGTGCCAGTAGTAACCGACGGACAGGGGGAACAGATACGCAGTATTTT	CASSNRRTGGTDTQYF
TRBV4-3	TRBJ2-6	.	.	TGCGCCAGCAGCCAGCGTCTAGGGGCCAACGTCCTGACTTTC	CASSQRLGANVLTF
TRBV5-8	TRBJ2-5	.	TRBD2	TGTGCCAGCAGCTTGGTTAGCGGGAGGGGAGGAGAGACCCAGTACTTC	CASSLVSGRGGETQYF
TRBV28	TRBJ1-5	once	.	TGTGCCAGCAGTTCCGCAGGGTCGGGGCAGCCCCAGCATTTT	CASSSAGSGQPQHF
TRBV6-1	TRBJ2-1	.	.	TGTGCCAGCAGGGAAACGGGCAGCTCCTACAATGAGCAGTTCTTC	CASRETGSSYNEQFF
TRBV6-5	TRBJ1-2	.	TRBD1	TGTGCCAGCGGACGTGGATTTGGGACAGGGGATGGCTACACCTTC	CASGRGFGTGDGYTF
TRBV15	TRBJ2-1	.	.	TGTGCCACCAGCAGAGAGGAGAGACGAACTTACAATGAGCAGTTCTTC	CATSREERRTYNEQFF
TRBV11-3	TRBJ2-1	.	TRBD1	TGTGCCAGCAGCCCTACGGGACAGGTCTACAATGAGCAGTTCTTC	CASSPTGQVYNEQFF
TRBV9	TRBJ2-3	.	TRBD2	TGTGCCAGCAGCCGCCGCCTGGGACTAGCGGGTACAGATACGCAGTATTTT	CASSRRLGLAGTDTQYF
TRBV9	TRBJ2-2	few	.	TGTGCCAGCAGCAGTAGCGGCTCGAACACCGGGGAGCTGTTTTTT	CASSSSGSNTGELFF
TRBV27	TRBJ2-2	.	.	TGTGCCAGCAGTTTAACCGTCACCGGGGAGCTGTTTTTT	CASSLTVTGELFF
TRBV4-2	TRBJ1-4	.	TRBD1	TGTGCCAGCAGCGTCCAGGGGGCATCTAATGAAAAACTGTTTTTT	CASSVQGASNEKLFF
TRBV28	TRBJ2-2	.	.	TGTGCCAGCAGTTCGAGTCAGATTTCCACCGGGGAGCTGTTTTTT	CASSSSQISTGELFF
TRBV30	TRBJ1-4	.	.	TGTGCCTGGAGCAACCTTCTTGGTCCAGGGGAAAAACTGTTTTTT	CAWSNLLGPGEKLFF
TRBV21-1	TRBJ1-5	.	.	TGTGCCAGGGTAAGACAGGGGGCTTACCAGCCCCAGCATTTT	CARVRQGAYQPQHF
TRBV11-1	TRBJ2-2	.	.	TGTGCCAGCAGCTTGGCGGGGACGGTGGGATCCGGGGAGCTGTTTTTT	CASSLAGTVGSGELFF
TRBV29-1	TRBJ2-3	.	TRBD2	TGCAGCGTTACGGCGGGGGGAGATACGCAGTATTTT	CSVTAGGDTQYF
TRBV28	TRBJ2-1	.	TRBD2	TGTGCCAGCAGTTGGGCGGGGGGCTCCTACAATGAGCAGTTCTTC	CASSWAGGSYNEQFF
TRBV2	TRBJ2-5	.	.	TGTGCCAGCGGGCCCCGGGTCCAAGAGACCCAGTACTTC	CASGPRVQETQYF
TRBV27	TRBJ1-1	.	.	TGTGCCAGCCGCTTTTGGGGGGTTGAGGACACTGAAGCTTTCTTT	CASRFWGVEDTEAFF
TRBV9	TRBJ1-3	.	.	TGTGCCAGCAGCGTAGCTCCCCTCGGAAGCTCTGGAAACACCATATATTTT	CASSVAPLGSSGNTIYF
TRBV7-3	TRBJ2-2	.	TRBD1	TGTGCCAGCAGCAGACAGGGGGCGCGAAACACCGGGGAGCTGTTTTTT	CASSRQGARNTGELFF
TRBV7-2	TRBJ2-5	.	.	TGTGCCAGCAGATCCTGGGTGGGAGGTCGAGAGACCCAGTACTTC	CASRSWVGGRETQYF
TRBV27	TRBJ1-2	.	.	TGTGCCAGCAGGGGGAATGGCTACACCTTC	CASRGNGYTF
TRBV5-6	TRBJ2-4	.	.	TGTGCCAGCAGCTTGGGATCGGGGGCGGGTAACATTCAGTACTTC	CASSLGSGAGNIQYF
TRBV19	TRBJ2-7	.	.	TGTGCCAGTAGAATCGGGGGCGGGAGTGCTTACGAGCAGTACTTC	CASRIGGGSAYEQYF
TRBV5-1	TRBJ2-3	.	TRBD1	TGCGCCAGCAGCGGTGCAGGGGGCAGAGATACGCAGTATTTT	CASSGAGGRDTQYF